The next 32 T cell receptor beta chains were all read from a single sample in a study of blood T cell repertoires in COVID-19. Some clones are missing from TCRdb's copy, which holds only in-frame ones; the method was immunoSEQ multiplex PCR. Among about 210,000 clones, 82% were seen once, and the ten largest hold approximately 12%. The specimen sequenced was peripheral blood. The receptors here all came from a woman aged 40 to 49 with acute or convalescent COVID-19.

This sequence joins TRBV6-5 and TRBJ2-1; D is perhaps TRBD2 (7 bases). The CDR3 contains 14 residues. Trimming pared 7 bases from V and 8 bases from J, leaving 18 bases between. Per the germline V gene, CDR1 is MNHEY and CDR2 is SVGAGI. The chain's CDR3 is CASTLTSGGDEQFF. The CDR3 bases are TGTGCCAGCACCCTCACCTCGGGGGGCGATGAGCAGTTCTTC.

The genes are TRBV9 and TRBJ2-5; 11 nucleotides match TRBD2. The V and J ends lost 4 bases and 2 bases, in that order; junction bases with no gene match: 4. Germline V lookup: CDR1 SGDLS, CDR2 YYNGEE. The CDR3 sequence is 15 residues long. In DNA, the CDR3 is TGTGCCAGCAGCCTGACTAGCGGGGCACAAGAGACCCAGTACTTC. Its translation is CASSLTSGAQETQYF.

V and J are TRBV19 and TRBJ2-1; TRBD1 aligns across 9 bases. This CDR3 is 16 amino acids long. The J segment lost 2 bases and the V segment lost 6 bases, leaving 8 bases of the junction unmatched. Germline CDR1 is LNHDA and CDR2 is SQIVND (reference sequence). The CDR3 protein is CASSSRGTGPYNEQFF. Written as DNA, the CDR3 is TGTGCCAGTAGCTCAAGGGGGACAGGGCCCTACAATGAGCAGTTCTTC.

The chain couples TRBV30 to TRBJ2-1, with D perhaps TRBD2 (6 bases). This CDR3 contains 14 residues. V lost 2 bases, J lost 9 bases, and 17 bases lay in between. The germline gives CDR1 GTSNPN, CDR2 SVGIG (reference sequence). This CDR3 reads CAWSTGDWVSEQFF. The CDR3 bases are TGTGCCTGGAGTACGGGGGACTGGGTGAGTGAGCAGTTCTTC.

This chain joins TRBV4-1 and TRBJ1-4, with a possible D match to TRBD1 (6 bases). The CDR3 is 15 residues long. The germline CDR1 and CDR2 sequences are MGHRA and YSYEKL. The ends were cut back, 5 bases at V and 2 bases at J, with 12 bases in the middle. The CDR3 nucleotides are TGCGCCAGCAGCTGGACAGTACAGACTAATGAAAAACTGTTTTTT. Amino acids: CASSWTVQTNEKLFF.

V and J are TRBV27 and TRBJ2-4; maybe TRBD1 (5 bases). V was clipped by 8 bases and J by 2 bases, with 19 bases between them. The germline gives CDR1 MNHEY, CDR2 SMNVEV (reference sequence). CDR3 length: 16 amino acids. In nucleotides, the CDR3 is TGTGCCAGCTCCCCTGGGATTAGACAGACCAAAAACATTCAGTACTTC. Residues: CASSPGIRQTKNIQYF.

V gene TRBV10-3 combines with J gene TRBJ2-6, with 14 bases lining up with TRBD2. The V gene end was trimmed by 3 bases and the J gene end by 0 bases; junction bases not matched to a gene: 7. The CDR3 contains 20 residues. CDR1 ENHRY and CDR2 SYGVKD come from the germline V gene. In DNA, the CDR3 is TGTGCCATCAGTGATAGGACTAGCGGGGGGACATTCTCTGGGGCCAACGTCCTGACTTTC. Translating gives CAISDRTSGGTFSGANVLTF.

The V and J genes are TRBV11-2 and TRBJ1-3; a weak D match, TRBD1 (5 bases). Germline-derived CDR1 and CDR2 are SGHAT and FQNNGV. This CDR3 contains 15 residues. Trimming took 1 base from V and 8 from J, leaving 15 bases between them. CDR3 coding DNA: TGTGCCAGCAGCTTAGGGGGCGCAGAAACACACACCATATATTTT. Its protein is CASSLGGAETHTIYF.

The chain couples TRBV27 to TRBJ2-7; 9 bases match TRBD1. V shed 5 bases and J 6 bases; nucleotides not matched to a gene: 11. The V gene's germline CDR1 is MNHEY and CDR2 SMNVEV (reference sequence). The CDR3 has 15 amino acids. The CDR3: CASSPSDRGAAEQYF. For the CDR3, the DNA is TGTGCCAGCAGTCCCTCCGACAGGGGGGCCGCCGAGCAGTACTTC.

This sequence joins TRBV18 and TRBJ1-1; TRBD1 aligns across 11 bases. Trimming took 3 bases from V and 8 from J; bases not matched to a gene: 5. The CDR3 totals 14 residues. The germline V gene encodes CDR1 KGHSH and CDR2 LQKENI. The CDR3 loop is CASSPGTGGREAFF. The CDR3 nucleotides are TGTGCCAGCTCACCCGGGACAGGGGGTAGGGAAGCTTTCTTT.

The rearrangement uses TRBV2 and TRBJ2-7; weak D call: TRBD1 (5 bases). CDR3 length: 14 amino acids. Germline V gene lookup returns CDR1 SNHLY and CDR2 FYNNEI. V was shortened by 5 bases and J by 2 bases, with 13 bases between the two germline ends. The CDR3 is CASSLSPGTYEQYF. The DNA of the CDR3 is TGTGCCAGCAGTTTATCCCCAGGGACCTACGAGCAGTACTTC.

V usage is TRBV30 and J usage is TRBJ2-7; 12 positions agree with TRBD1. The CDR3 covers 15 residues. V dropped 0 bases and J dropped 4; count of bases not matched to a gene: 4. Germline CDR1 reads GTSNPN; CDR2 reads SVGIG (reference sequence). The CDR3 region has the DNA TGTGCCTGGAGTGTCCGGGACAGGGGGCTGTACGAGCAGTACTTC. Translation gives CAWSVRDRGLYEQYF.

This chain links TRBV29-1 with TRBJ2-1, with D possibly being TRBD1 (5 bases). CDR1 is SQVTM, CDR2 ANQGSEA, per germline. V was cut by 2 bases and J by 2 bases, with 13 bases left in between. The CDR3 loop spans 15 amino acids. The CDR3 nucleotides are TGCAGCGTTGAATGGCTAGGGGTCACCTACAATGAGCAGTTCTTC. Translating it yields CSVEWLGVTYNEQFF.

The gene calls are TRBV5-3 and TRBJ1-4; a possible D gene is TRBD1 (6 bases). TRBV5-3 is an ORF for which the function is uncertain. V was cut by 3 bases and J by 4 bases, with 16 bases left in between. CDR3 length: 16 residues. CDR3 nucleotide sequence: TGTGCCAGAAGCTCCCAACTTGGACAGCTTAATGAAAAACTGTTTTTT. Its translation: CARSSQLGQLNEKLFF.

The genes are TRBV4-2 and TRBJ2-3, with 8 bases lining up with TRBD2. The V and J ends lost 1 base and 4 bases, in that order; junction bases with no gene match: 13. Germline values: CDR1 LGHNA, CDR2 YNFKEQ. The CDR3 contains 18 residues. CDR3 in amino acids: CASSQAPRAGGRPDTQYF. The CDR3 DNA follows: TGTGCCAGCAGCCAAGCCCCTCGGGCGGGAGGCCGTCCAGATACGCAGTATTTT.

This chain links TRBV7-2 with TRBJ1-1, with no clear D. Per the germline V gene, CDR1 is SGHTA and CDR2 is FQGNSA. The germline V and J ends were trimmed by 1 base and 8 bases, with 8 bases remaining between them. This CDR3 has 12 amino acids. The CDR3 spells CASSLGTREAFF. CDR3 coding DNA: TGTGCCAGCAGCTTAGGGACTAGGGAAGCTTTCTTT.

J is TRBJ1-2 and V is TRBV19; 7 positions agree with TRBD1. The V and J ends lost 6 bases and 2 bases, in that order; junction bases with no gene match: 15. From germline, CDR1 is LNHDA and CDR2 SQIVND (reference sequence). The CDR3 spans 17 residues. CDR3 residues: CASSVYGRTGKNYGYTF. In DNA form, the CDR3 reads TGTGCCAGTAGCGTATATGGGAGGACAGGAAAAAACTATGGCTACACCTTC.

The chain links TRBV4-1 to TRBJ2-7; TRBD1 is a possible D gene (6 bases). Germline loops: CDR1 MGHRA, CDR2 YSYEKL. Trimming shortened V by 1 base and J by 6 bases, and 25 bases separated the two germline ends. The CDR3 runs to 18 residues. The DNA for the CDR3 is TGCGCCAGCAGCCAAGCGACTACCGTCGGGACAAGAGTCGGCGAGCAGTACTTC. Amino acid sequence: CASSQATTVGTRVGEQYF.

The V and J genes are TRBV6-6 and TRBJ1-1; D unresolved. The length of the CDR3 is 16 residues. Germline CDR1 reads MNHNY; CDR2 reads SVGAGI (reference sequence). V was shortened by 7 bases and J by 3 bases, with 21 bases between the two germline ends. The CDR3 is CASITMYGAVDTEAFF. The CDR3 bases are TGTGCCAGCATTACGATGTATGGTGCGGTGGACACTGAAGCTTTCTTT.

The chain joins TRBV29-1 to TRBJ1-3; D is possibly TRBD1 (6 bases). CDR1 and CDR2 (germline): SQVTM, ANQGSEA. CDR3 length: 13 residues. Trimming took off 6 bases at V and 4 bases at J, with 13 bases between the two ends. CDR3 protein: CSVDTGTGNTIYF. CDR3 sequence (DNA): TGCAGCGTCGACACCGGGACAGGAAACACCATATATTTT. Using reference TRBV29-1 and TRBJ1-3 for the parts outside the CDR3, the full variable domain is SAVISQKPSRDICQRGTSLTIQCQVDSQVTMMFWYRQQPGQSLTLIATANQGSEATYESGFVIDKFPISRPNLTFSTLTVSNMSPEDSSIYLCSVDTGTGNTIYFGEGSWLTVV.

The chain couples TRBV4-1 to TRBJ1-2; D may be TRBD1 (6 bases). Trimming cost V 0 bases and J 3 bases, with 14 bases left between them. CDR3 size: 16 residues. Germline CDR1 is MGHRA and CDR2 is YSYEKL. CDR3 in DNA: TGCGCCAGCAGCCAAGATAGGGACACTGGGTACTATGGCTACACCTTC. The encoded protein is CASSQDRDTGYYGYTF.

The chain is built from TRBV24-1 and TRBJ2-7, with 11 nucleotides matching TRBD1. Germline V gene lookup returns CDR1 KGHDR and CDR2 SFDVKD. This CDR3 comprises 15 residues. J gave up 6 bases and V 6 bases, and 9 bases lay outside the gene matches. The CDR3 DNA follows: TGTGCCACCAGTACAACCGGGACAGGGGGGAGCGAGCAGTACTTC. It translates to CATSTTGTGGSEQYF.

This chain links TRBV4-1 with TRBJ1-2; the match to TRBD1 covers 8 bases. The CDR3 is 14 amino acids. Unmatched junction bases numbered 1, after V lost 2 bases and J lost 2 bases. Germline V lookup: CDR1 MGHRA, CDR2 YSYEKL. The CDR3 protein is CASSQSGGNYGYTF. The CDR3 coding sequence is TGCGCCAGCAGCCAATCAGGGGGCAACTATGGCTACACCTTC.

The V gene is TRBV11-2, the J gene TRBJ2-5, with D possibly TRBD1 on 6 matching bases. The CDR3 has 14 residues. Trimming removed 1 base at V and 7 bases at J, with 13 bases between. The germline V gene has CDR1 SGHAT and CDR2 FQNNGV. The CDR3 DNA follows: TGTGCCAGCAGCTTAGCCCGACAGGACGGGACCCAGTACTTC. It yields the protein CASSLARQDGTQYF. The full variable domain, its missing parts supplied by reference TRBV11-2 and TRBJ2-5, is EAGVAQSPRYKIIEKRQSVAFWCNPISGHATLYWYQQILGQGPKLLIQFQNNGVVDDSQLPKDRFSAERLKGVDSTLKIQPAKLEDSAVYLCASSLARQDGTQYFGPGTRLLVL.

This chain connects TRBV5-6 to TRBJ2-5; TRBD2 matches at 12 bases. V was pared by 3 bases and J by 5 bases, with 8 bases of the junction left unmatched. Germline CDR1 and CDR2: SGHDT and YYEEEE. The CDR3 runs to 16 residues. The CDR3 nucleotides read TGTGCCAGCAGCTACCCCCTAGCGGGAGGGGGGGAGACCCAGTACTTC. This translates into CASSYPLAGGGETQYF. Together with reference TRBV5-6 and TRBJ2-5, the CDR3 gives the full variable domain: DAGVTQSPTHLIKTRGQQVTLRCSPKSGHDTVSWYQQALGQGPQFIFQYYEEEERQRGNFPDRFSGHQFPNYSSELNVNALLLGDSALYLCASSYPLAGGGETQYFGPGTRLLVL.

The CDR3 DNA reads as TGTGCCAGCAGTGAAGGCGGGACGGGTTACGAGCAGTACTTC. It codes for CASSEGGTGYEQYF. The gene calls are TRBV2 and TRBJ2-7; D perhaps matches TRBD2 (6 bases). Germline CDR1 is SNHLY and CDR2 is FYNNEI. Trimming removed 1 base at V and 4 bases at J, with 11 bases between. The CDR3 is 14 residues long.

V gene TRBV10-3 combines with J gene TRBJ2-1; D is unresolved. CDR1 ENHRY and CDR2 SYGVKD come from the germline V gene. V lost 2 bases and J lost 4, with 12 bases in between. There are 15 residues in the CDR3. In DNA form, the CDR3 reads TGTGCCATCAGTGAGGTGGGCAGAGTTTACAATGAGCAGTTCTTC. Protein sequence: CAISEVGRVYNEQFF.

This clone came up once. The genes are TRBV18 and TRBJ2-1; 10 positions match TRBD1. Germline lookup yields CDR1 KGHSH and CDR2 LQKENI. CDR3 length equals 15 residues. After removal of 6 bases from V and 6 bases from J, the junction contained 8 bases not matched to a gene. The CDR3 bases are TGTGCCAGCTCCGTCTCGGGACAGGGGAGCAATGAGCAGTTCTTC. Its protein product is CASSVSGQGSNEQFF.

CDR3 bases: TGTGCCAGCACCTGGCAGGGCAGGGGGATTGAAAAACTGTTTTTT. It specifies CASTWQGRGIEKLFF. V and J are TRBV28 and TRBJ1-4; 7 bases map to TRBD1. V lost 7 bases to trimming and J lost 7 bases; unmatched junction nucleotides: 12. Germline CDR1 MDHEN, CDR2 SYDVKM. The CDR3 runs 15 residues.

This clone was picked up many times. The V and J genes are TRBV7-2 and TRBJ2-5; TRBD2 agrees at 10 bases. Germline assignment: CDR1 SGHTA and CDR2 FQGNSA. J gave up 4 bases and V 5 bases, and 10 bases lay outside the gene matches. The CDR3 length is 16 residues. The DNA of the CDR3 is TGTGCCAGCAGCAAGTCTAGCGGGAGTACGTCAGAGACCCAGTACTTC. Translating gives CASSKSSGSTSETQYF.

The chain has TRBV24-1 and TRBJ2-3, with 8 bases that match TRBD1. With 7 bases clipped from V and 10 bases from J, the junction kept 6 bases outside the gene matches. Germline V gene sequence: CDR1 KGHDR, CDR2 SFDVKD. The CDR3 contains 12 residues. CDR3 sequence reads: CATSGQGKAQYF. The CDR3 coding sequence is TGTGCCACCAGCGGACAGGGCAAAGCGCAGTATTTT.

This clone is a singleton in its sample. The chain links TRBV10-1 to TRBJ2-7, with 9 bases that match TRBD2. This CDR3 has 15 residues. Losses at the gene ends were 6 bases for V and 2 bases for J; bases not matched to a gene: 8. CDR1 is WNHNN and CDR2 is SYGVQD in the germline V gene (reference sequence). The CDR3: CASSPVSGRTYEQYF. The CDR3 nucleotides are TGCGCCAGCAGCCCCGTTAGCGGGAGAACCTACGAGCAGTACTTC.